The present entry profiles one T cell receptor beta chain with its context. Its matching antigen is unknown. The data stem from a study of shared clonotypes between healthy human individuals. Notes on the study in general: The four-donor shared clonotypes exceeded non-shared clonotypes in generation probability, with non-shared ones scoring lower. Incompleteness in sorted-subset sequencing, despite large depth, was shown by rarefaction.

Using immunoSEQ multiplex PCR, the repertoire was profiled, and TCRdb retains in-frame clones only, with some absent. The sample gives about a million clones, roughly 77% of which show up once; almost 0.9% is in the top ten. Germline values: CDR1 SGHTA, CDR2 FQGTGA. CDR3 length equals 14 residues. The V end lost 1 base, the J end lost 2 bases, and 8 bases lay between the germline ends. Healthy HIV-negative adults without recent acute infections or vaccinations served as donors. The chain couples TRBV7-3 to TRBJ1-1; D uncertain. The source of this sequence is a man younger than 35 in good health. Some clones in this sample may be carry-over from other donors' samples. Material: memory CD4+ T cells from PBMCs. Subset denoted: CD45RA-negative fraction. DNA for the CDR3: TGTGCCAGCAGCTTAATAGCAGGCAACACTGAAGCTTTCTTT. Its translation: CASSLIAGNTEAFF.